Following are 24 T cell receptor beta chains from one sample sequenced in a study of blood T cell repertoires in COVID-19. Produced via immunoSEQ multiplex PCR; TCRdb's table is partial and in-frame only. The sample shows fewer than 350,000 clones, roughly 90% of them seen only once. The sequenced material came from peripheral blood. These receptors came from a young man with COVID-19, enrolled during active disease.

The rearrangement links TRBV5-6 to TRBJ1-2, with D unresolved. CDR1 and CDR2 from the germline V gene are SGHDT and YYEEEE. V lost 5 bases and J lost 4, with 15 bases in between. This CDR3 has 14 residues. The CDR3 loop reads CASSYGEVFYGYTF. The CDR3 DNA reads TGTGCCAGCAGTTACGGCGAGGTGTTCTATGGCTACACCTTC.

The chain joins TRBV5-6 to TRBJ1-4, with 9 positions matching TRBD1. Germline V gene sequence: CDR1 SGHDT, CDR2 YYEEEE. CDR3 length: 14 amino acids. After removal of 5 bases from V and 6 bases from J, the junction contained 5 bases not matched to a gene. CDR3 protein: CASRIGTGHEKLFF. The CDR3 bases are TGTGCCAGCAGGATCGGGACAGGGCATGAAAAACTGTTTTTT.

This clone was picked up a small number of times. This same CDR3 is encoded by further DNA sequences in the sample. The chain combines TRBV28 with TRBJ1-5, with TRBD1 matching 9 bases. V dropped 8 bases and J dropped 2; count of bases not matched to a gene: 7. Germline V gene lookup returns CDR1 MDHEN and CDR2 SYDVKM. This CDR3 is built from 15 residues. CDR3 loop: CASSLGQGGNQPQHF. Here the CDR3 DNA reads TGTGCCAGCTCACTGGGACAGGGTGGCAATCAGCCCCAGCATTTT.

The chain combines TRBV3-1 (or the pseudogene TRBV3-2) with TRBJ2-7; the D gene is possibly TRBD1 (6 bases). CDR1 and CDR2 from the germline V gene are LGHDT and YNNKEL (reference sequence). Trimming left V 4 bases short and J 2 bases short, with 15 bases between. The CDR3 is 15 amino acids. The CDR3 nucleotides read TGTGCCAGCAGCCGGACAGAGAGTAAGACCTACGAGCAGTACTTC. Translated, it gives CASSRTESKTYEQYF.

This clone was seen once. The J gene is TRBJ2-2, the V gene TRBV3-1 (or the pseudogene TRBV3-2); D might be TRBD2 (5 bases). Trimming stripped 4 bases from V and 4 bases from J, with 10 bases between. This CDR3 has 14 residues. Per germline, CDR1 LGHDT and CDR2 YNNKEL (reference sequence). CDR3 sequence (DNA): TGTGCCAGCAGCCCGAGTGAGGGCACCGGGGAGCTGTTTTTT. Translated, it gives CASSPSEGTGELFF.

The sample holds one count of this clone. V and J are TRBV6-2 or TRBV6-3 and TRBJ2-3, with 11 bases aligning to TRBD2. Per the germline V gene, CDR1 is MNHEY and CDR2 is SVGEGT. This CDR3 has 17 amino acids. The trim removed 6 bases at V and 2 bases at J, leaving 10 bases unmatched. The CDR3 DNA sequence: TGTGCCAGCAGCTTCTGGACTAGCGGGCCTATCACAGATACGCAGTATTTT. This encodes CASSFWTSGPITDTQYF.

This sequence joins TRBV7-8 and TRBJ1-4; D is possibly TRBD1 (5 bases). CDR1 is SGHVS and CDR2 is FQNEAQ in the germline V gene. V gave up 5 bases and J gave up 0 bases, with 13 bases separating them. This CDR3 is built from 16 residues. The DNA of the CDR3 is TGTGCCAGCAGCCTAAGACAGACTGCAACTAATGAAAAACTGTTTTTT. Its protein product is CASSLRQTATNEKLFF.

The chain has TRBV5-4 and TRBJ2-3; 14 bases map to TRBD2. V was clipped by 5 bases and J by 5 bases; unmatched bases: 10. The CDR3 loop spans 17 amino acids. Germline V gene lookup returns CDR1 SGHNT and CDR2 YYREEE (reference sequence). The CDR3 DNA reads TGTGCCAGCAGGCCGACTAGCGGGAGGGCCATAGAAGATACGCAGTATTTT. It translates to CASRPTSGRAIEDTQYF.

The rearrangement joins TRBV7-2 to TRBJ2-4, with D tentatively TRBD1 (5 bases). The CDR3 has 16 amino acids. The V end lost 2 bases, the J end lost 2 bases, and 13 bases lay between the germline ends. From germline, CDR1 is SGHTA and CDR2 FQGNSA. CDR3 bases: TGTGCCAGCAGCTTAATCCCCCAGGGTACCAAAAACATTCAGTACTTC. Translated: CASSLIPQGTKNIQYF.

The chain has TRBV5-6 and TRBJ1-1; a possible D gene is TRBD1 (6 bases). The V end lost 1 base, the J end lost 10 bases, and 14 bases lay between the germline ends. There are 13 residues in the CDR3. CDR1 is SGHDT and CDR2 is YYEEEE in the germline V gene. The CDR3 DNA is TGTGCCAGCAGCTTGCGACAGGAACTCGTAGCTTTCTTT. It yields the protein CASSLRQELVAFF.

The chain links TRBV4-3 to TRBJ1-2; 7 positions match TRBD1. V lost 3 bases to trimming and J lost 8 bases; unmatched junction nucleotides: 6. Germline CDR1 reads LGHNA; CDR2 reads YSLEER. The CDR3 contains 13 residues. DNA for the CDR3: TGCGCCAGCAGCCAGCAACAGGGGAGCGGCTACACCTTC. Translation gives CASSQQQGSGYTF.

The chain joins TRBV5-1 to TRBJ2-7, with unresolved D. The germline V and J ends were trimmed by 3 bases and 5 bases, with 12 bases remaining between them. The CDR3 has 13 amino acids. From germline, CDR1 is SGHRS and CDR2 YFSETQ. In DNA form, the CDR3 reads TGCGCCAGCAGCTGGAGACTCGGAGACGAGCAGTACTTC. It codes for CASSWRLGDEQYF. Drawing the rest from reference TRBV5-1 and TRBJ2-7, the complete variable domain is KAGVTQTPRYLIKTRGQQVTLSCSPISGHRSVSWYQQTPGQGLQFLFEYFSETQRNKGNFPGRFSGRQFSNSRSEMNVSTLELGDSALYLCASSWRLGDEQYFGPGTRLTVT.

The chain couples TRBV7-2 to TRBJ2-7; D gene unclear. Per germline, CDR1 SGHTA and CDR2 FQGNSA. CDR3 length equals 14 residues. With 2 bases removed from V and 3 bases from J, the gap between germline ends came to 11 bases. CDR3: CASSLFLGDYEQYF. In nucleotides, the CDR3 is TGTGCCAGCAGCTTATTCCTCGGTGACTACGAGCAGTACTTC.

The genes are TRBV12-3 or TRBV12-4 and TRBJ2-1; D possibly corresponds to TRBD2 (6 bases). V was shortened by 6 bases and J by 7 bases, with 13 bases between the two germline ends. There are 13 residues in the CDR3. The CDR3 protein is CASRGWGRNEQFF. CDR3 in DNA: TGTGCCAGCAGGGGCTGGGGGAGGAATGAGCAGTTCTTC.

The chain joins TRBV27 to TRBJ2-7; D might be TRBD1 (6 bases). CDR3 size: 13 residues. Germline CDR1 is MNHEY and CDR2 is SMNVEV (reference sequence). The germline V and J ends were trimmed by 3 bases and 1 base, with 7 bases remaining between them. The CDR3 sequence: CASSLDRSYEQYF. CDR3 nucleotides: TGTGCCAGCAGTTTGGACAGATCCTACGAGCAGTACTTC.

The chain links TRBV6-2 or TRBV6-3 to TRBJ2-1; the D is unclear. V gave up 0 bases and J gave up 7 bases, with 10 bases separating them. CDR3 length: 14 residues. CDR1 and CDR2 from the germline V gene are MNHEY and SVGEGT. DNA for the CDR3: TGTGCCAGCAGTTACTCGAGTTCATTGAATGAGCAGTTCTTC. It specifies CASSYSSSLNEQFF.

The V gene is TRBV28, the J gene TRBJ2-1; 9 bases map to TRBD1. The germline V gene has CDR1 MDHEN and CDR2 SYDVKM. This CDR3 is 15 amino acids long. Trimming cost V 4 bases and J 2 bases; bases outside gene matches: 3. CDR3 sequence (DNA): TGTGCCAGCAGTTCGGGACAGGGAGCCTACAATGAGCAGTTCTTC. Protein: CASSSGQGAYNEQFF.

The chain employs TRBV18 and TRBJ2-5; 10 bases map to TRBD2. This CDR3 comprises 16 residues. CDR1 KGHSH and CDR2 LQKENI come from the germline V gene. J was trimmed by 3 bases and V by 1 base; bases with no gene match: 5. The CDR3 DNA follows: TGTGCCAGCTCACCACTAGCGGGAGGATTTAAAGAGACCCAGTACTTC. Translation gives CASSPLAGGFKETQYF.

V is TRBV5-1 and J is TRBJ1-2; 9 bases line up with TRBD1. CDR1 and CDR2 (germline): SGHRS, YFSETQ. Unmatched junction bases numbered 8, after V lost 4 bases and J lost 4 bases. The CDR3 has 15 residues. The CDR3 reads CASSQRTGEGYGYTF. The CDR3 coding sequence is TGCGCCAGCAGCCAAAGGACAGGGGAGGGCTATGGCTACACCTTC.

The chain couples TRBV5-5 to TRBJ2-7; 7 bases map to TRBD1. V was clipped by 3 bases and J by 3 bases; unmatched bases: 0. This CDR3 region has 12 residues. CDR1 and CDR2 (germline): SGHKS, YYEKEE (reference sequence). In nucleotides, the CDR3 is TGTGCCAGCAGCTGGGACAGCTACGAGCAGTACTTC. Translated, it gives CASSWDSYEQYF.

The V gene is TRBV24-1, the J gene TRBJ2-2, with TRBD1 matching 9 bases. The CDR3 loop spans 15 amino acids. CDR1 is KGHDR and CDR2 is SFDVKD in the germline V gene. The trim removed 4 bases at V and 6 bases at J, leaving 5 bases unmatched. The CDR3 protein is CATSENRGRPGELFF. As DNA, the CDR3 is TGTGCCACCAGTGAAAACAGGGGGCGCCCCGGGGAGCTGTTTTTT.

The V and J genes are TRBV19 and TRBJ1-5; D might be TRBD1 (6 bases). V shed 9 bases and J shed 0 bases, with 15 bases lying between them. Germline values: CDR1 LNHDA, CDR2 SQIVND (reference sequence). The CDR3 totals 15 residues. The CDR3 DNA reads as TGTGCCAGCAGAACTCAGGGGACTAGCAATCAGCCCCAGCATTTT. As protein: CASRTQGTSNQPQHF.

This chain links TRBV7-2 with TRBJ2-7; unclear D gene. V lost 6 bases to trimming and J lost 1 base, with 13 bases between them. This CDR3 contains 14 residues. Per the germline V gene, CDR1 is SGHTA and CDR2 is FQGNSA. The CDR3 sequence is CASSSRSESYEQYF. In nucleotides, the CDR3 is TGTGCCAGCAGTTCACGGAGTGAGTCCTACGAGCAGTACTTC.

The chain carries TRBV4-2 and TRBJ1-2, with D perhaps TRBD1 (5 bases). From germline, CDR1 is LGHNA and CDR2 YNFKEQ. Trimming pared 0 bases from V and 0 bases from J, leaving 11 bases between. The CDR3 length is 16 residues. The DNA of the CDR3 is TGTGCCAGCAGCCAAGATCGCCGACAGCCTAACTATGGCTACACCTTC. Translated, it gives CASSQDRRQPNYGYTF.